This T cell receptor beta chain was identified in a study of early T cells in non-severe SARS-CoV-2 infection. Study background: Unpaired chains resulted from sequencing bulk RNA of unsorted whole blood.

Researchers tagged individual cDNA molecules with unique molecular identifiers. TCRdb re-derived calls from the 5' RACE reads in MiXCR, one entry per CDR3 protein. The data hold 70,000 to 95,000 distinct CDR3 sequences, with 14% to 15% observed a single time. The study, taken as a whole, reports: Private and CD4 specificities were missed by VDJdb matching, skewed to anti-spike CD8.

Unmatched junction bases numbered 7, after V lost 7 bases and J lost 5 bases. Germline V lookup: CDR1 SGHNT, CDR2 YENEEA. This CDR3 is 15 amino acids long. This clonotype was detected a few times. Antigen specificity is unknown. Material: whole blood. The chain links TRBV11-3 to TRBJ2-2, with TRBD2 matching over 10 bases. The sequence was obtained from an adult who was a healthcare worker with PCR-confirmed SARS-CoV-2 infection or an uninfected control (not recorded which). CDR3 in amino acids: CASNIAGGSTGELFF. The CDR3 bases are TGTGCCAGCAACATAGCGGGGGGATCTACCGGGGAGCTGTTTTTT.